This TCR beta chain was identified during a study of blood T cell repertoires in COVID-19. Study as a whole: The samples span acute and convalescent COVID-19 from the United States, Italy and Spain. The analysed material was cDNA or gDNA that came from T cells, B-cell-depleted T cells, or PBMCs.

V was shortened by 2 bases and J by 0 bases, with 17 bases between the two germline ends. Germline assignment: CDR1 GTSNPN and CDR2 SVGIG (reference sequence). The CDR3 covers 17 residues. In the authors' workflow: Counts of nucleated cells, estimated from reference gene primer amplification, were obtained. The table came from immunoSEQ multiplex PCR; TCRdb's copy has only in-frame clones and leaves some out. The D gene and trimming were derived from the DNA, and the V and J assignments and clone size from that table. The table includes roughly 86,000 clones, roughly 82% detected once. The sequencing sample was made of peripheral blood. This chain uses TRBV30 with TRBJ1-3, with D perhaps TRBD1 (5 bases). The sequence was collected from a human donor in a cohort sampled during active COVID-19. CDR3: CAWSPLDNTISGNTIYF. The CDR3 DNA follows: TGTGCCTGGAGTCCCTTGGACAACACCATCTCTGGAAACACCATATATTTT.